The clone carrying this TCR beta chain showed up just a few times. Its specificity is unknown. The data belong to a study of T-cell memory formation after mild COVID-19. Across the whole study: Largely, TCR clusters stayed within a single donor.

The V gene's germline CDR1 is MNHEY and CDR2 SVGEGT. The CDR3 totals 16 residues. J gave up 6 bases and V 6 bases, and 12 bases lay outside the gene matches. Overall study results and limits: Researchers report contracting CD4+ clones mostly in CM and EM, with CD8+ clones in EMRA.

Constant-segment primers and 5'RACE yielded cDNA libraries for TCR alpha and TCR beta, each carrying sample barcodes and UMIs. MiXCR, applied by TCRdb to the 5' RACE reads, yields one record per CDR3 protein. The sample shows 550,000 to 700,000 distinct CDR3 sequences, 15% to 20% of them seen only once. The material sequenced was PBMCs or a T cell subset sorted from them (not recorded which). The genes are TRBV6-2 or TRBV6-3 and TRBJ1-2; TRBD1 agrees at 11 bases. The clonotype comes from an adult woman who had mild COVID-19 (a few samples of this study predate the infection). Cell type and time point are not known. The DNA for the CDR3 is TGTGCCAGCAGGGACCACCGCGGGACAGGGGGTAATGGCTACACCTTC. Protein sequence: CASRDHRGTGGNGYTF.